This paragraph covers one TCR beta chain sequence. Its antigen remains unidentified. Germline CDR1 SGHDT, CDR2 YYEEEE. After removal of 2 bases from V and 6 bases from J, the junction contained 8 bases not matched to a gene. This CDR3 has 15 residues. The data originate from a study of cytomegalovirus exposure and HLA in healthy donors. Study results and caveats: Reports indicated that the classifier achieved high specificity and sensitivity in diagnosing cytomegalovirus status. TRBV6-2, TRBV6-3 and some other V segments were excluded as indistinguishable.

The PCR employed 60 Vbeta primers together with 13 Jbeta primers. TCRdb's copy holds only in-frame clones and misses some; the assay was immunoSEQ multiplex PCR. Of 130,000 to 150,000 clones listed, 73% are singletons. V usage is TRBV5-6 and J usage is TRBJ2-7, with 10 positions matching TRBD2. Input material: PBMCs. This TCR was recovered from a middle-aged woman in good health and CMV-seronegative. CDR3 DNA: TGTGCCAGCAGCTTTAGGGGGACTAGCGTCTCCGAGCAGTACTTC. This sequence encodes CASSFRGTSVSEQYF.